This T cell receptor beta chain was sequenced during a study of cytomegalovirus exposure and HLA in healthy donors. Study-level findings and limits: TCR beta chains numbering approximately 150 were designated cytomegalovirus-associated. Rarity marked most TCR sequences, yet some public TCRs occurred in many donors. The classifier reportedly diagnosed cytomegalovirus status with high sensitivity and specificity. Under in vitro conditions, a few CMV-associated chains were confirmed as specific for CMV antigens.

On this clone: Its antigen is not identified.

Sequenced by immunoSEQ multiplex PCR; TCRdb stores in-frame clones only, minus some. The sample has 150,000 to 200,000 clones; around 86% are singletons. V was clipped by 5 bases and J by 2 bases; unmatched bases: 8. CDR3 length: 16 residues. Germline loops: CDR1 SGHAT, CDR2 FQNNGV. The V call is TRBV11-2, the J call TRBJ2-2, with 7 positions matching TRBD1. This sequence originates from a man aged 18 to 30 in good health and CMV-seropositive. Specimen: PBMCs. CDR3 DNA: TGTGCCAGCAGCCTGACCCGGGACAGCAACACCGGGGAGCTGTTTTTT. It encodes CASSLTRDSNTGELFF.